Shown below are 14 T cell receptor beta chains from a single sample sequenced in a study of blood T cell repertoires in COVID-19. Sequencing was performed with immunoSEQ multiplex PCR; in TCRdb, only in-frame clones are kept and a portion is missing. In the table there are 100,000 to 120,000 clones, 80% to 85% of which are singletons. Sequencing was performed on peripheral blood. Receptors originate from a man at least 80 years old with acute or convalescent COVID-19.

The DNA of the CDR3 is TGTGCCAGTAGTAGGGACAGGGGTCGCTCCTACGAGCAGTACTTC. This encodes CASSRDRGRSYEQYF. The chain is built from TRBV19 and TRBJ2-7, with 10 nucleotides matching TRBD1. The J segment lost 0 bases and the V segment lost 4 bases, leaving 3 bases of the junction unmatched. This CDR3 spans 15 amino acids. Germline V gene data show CDR1 as LNHDA and CDR2 as SQIVND (reference sequence). Full variable domain (outside the CDR3, taken from reference TRBV19 and TRBJ2-7): DGGITQSPKYLFRKEGQNVTLSCEQNLNHDAMYWYRQDPGQGLRLIYYSQIVNDFQKGDIAEGYSVSREKKESFPLTVTSAQKNPTAFYLCASSRDRGRSYEQYFGPGTRLTVT.

This chain joins TRBV5-1 and TRBJ2-3; TRBD1 is a possible D gene (6 bases). Germline loops: CDR1 SGHRS, CDR2 YFSETQ. Trimming shortened V by 2 bases and J by 0 bases, and 13 bases separated the two germline ends. CDR3 length equals 16 residues. The CDR3 region is CASSFQGPPSTDTQYF. The CDR3 DNA reads as TGCGCCAGCAGCTTTCAGGGGCCTCCCAGCACAGATACGCAGTATTTT.

The V gene is TRBV19, the J gene TRBJ2-3, with D possibly TRBD1 on 5 matching bases. CDR3 length: 14 residues. V was pared by 1 base and J by 5 bases, with 10 bases between. The germline V gene has CDR1 LNHDA and CDR2 SQIVND (reference sequence). The CDR3 spells CASSIGRVEDTQYF. In DNA form, the CDR3 reads TGTGCCAGTAGTATAGGCAGGGTGGAAGATACGCAGTATTTT.

This chain uses TRBV27 with TRBJ1-2; the match to TRBD1 covers 8 bases. CDR3 length: 15 residues. CDR1 and CDR2 (germline): MNHEY, SMNVEV (reference sequence). J lost 5 bases, V lost 7 bases, and 12 bases had no gene match. The CDR3 is CASTQRAGGLYGYTF. The CDR3 DNA reads TGTGCCAGCACTCAAAGGGCAGGGGGCCTGTATGGCTACACCTTC.

The CDR3 DNA is TGTGCCAGCAGCCGGGACAACCATAGCAATCAGCCCCAGCATTTT. Translating it yields CASSRDNHSNQPQHF. The chain uses TRBV6-6 and TRBJ1-5; tentative D call: TRBD1 (6 bases). CDR1 is MNHNY and CDR2 is SVGAGI in the germline V gene (reference sequence). The CDR3 runs to 15 residues. V dropped 6 bases and J dropped 0 bases, with 12 bases sitting between them.

J is TRBJ2-7 and V is TRBV7-6; D may be TRBD1 (6 bases). Trimming removed 2 bases at V and 1 base at J, with 12 bases between. The germline gives CDR1 SGHVS, CDR2 FNYEAQ. The CDR3 contains 15 residues. The CDR3, as DNA: TGTGCCAGCAGCTTAATCGGGACAACTTCCTACGAGCAGTACTTC. Translating gives CASSLIGTTSYEQYF.

The genes are TRBV19 and TRBJ2-1; 15 bases match TRBD2. This CDR3 is 21 amino acids long. Germline V CDR1 and CDR2: LNHDA, SQIVND (reference sequence). V lost 6 bases to trimming and J lost 1 base; unmatched junction nucleotides: 16. CDR3 protein: CASSKGLAGGGGGKSYNEQFF. In DNA, the CDR3 is TGTGCCAGTAGCAAGGGACTAGCGGGAGGAGGGGGAGGGAAGTCCTACAATGAGCAGTTCTTC. Full variable domain (missing parts from reference TRBV19 and TRBJ2-1): DGGITQSPKYLFRKEGQNVTLSCEQNLNHDAMYWYRQDPGQGLRLIYYSQIVNDFQKGDIAEGYSVSREKKESFPLTVTSAQKNPTAFYLCASSKGLAGGGGGKSYNEQFFGPGTRLTVL.

CDR3 coding DNA: TGTGCCAGCAGCCTTGACTCTGAATACGAGCAGTACTTC. It specifies CASSLDSEYEQYF. V and J are TRBV5-4 and TRBJ2-7; no firm D call. The germline V gene has CDR1 SGHNT and CDR2 YYREEE (reference sequence). The CDR3 spans 13 residues. Trimming shortened V by 4 bases and J by 4 bases, and 12 bases separated the two germline ends.

The chain carries TRBV5-1 and TRBJ2-1; D possibly corresponds to TRBD1 (5 bases). Germline CDR1 and CDR2: SGHRS and YFSETQ. CDR3 length equals 15 residues. V was clipped by 3 bases and J by 4 bases, with 14 bases between them. The CDR3 DNA reads as TGCGCCAGCAGCTCCCCGTTCAGGGCTTACAATGAGCAGTTCTTC. Its protein product is CASSSPFRAYNEQFF.

The chain is built from TRBV30 and TRBJ2-7, with TRBD1 matching over 7 bases. From germline, CDR1 is GTSNPN and CDR2 SVGIG (reference sequence). The CDR3 totals 13 residues. The ends lost 2 bases at V and 6 bases at J; junction bases unmatched: 7. The chain's CDR3 is CAWSPGTVPEQYF. In DNA form, the CDR3 reads TGTGCCTGGAGTCCAGGGACAGTTCCCGAGCAGTACTTC.

This chain uses TRBV19 with TRBJ1-4, with a tentative D call TRBD1 (5 bases). The V gene lost 3 bases and the J gene lost 6 bases, with 11 bases spanning the gap. The CDR3 totals 14 residues. The germline CDR1 and CDR2 sequences are LNHDA and SQIVND (reference sequence). The CDR3 spells CASSMIREHEKLFF. The CDR3 bases are TGTGCCAGTAGTATGATCAGGGAACATGAAAAACTGTTTTTT.

The CDR3 coding sequence is TGTGCCAGCAGCCATGCGTCAGGGGGTGAGCAGTTCTTC. This encodes CASSHASGGEQFF. The chain carries TRBV5-4 and TRBJ2-1; 7 bases align to TRBD1. This CDR3 region has 13 residues. V lost 4 bases, J lost 9 bases, and 7 bases stayed unmatched. Germline V gene data show CDR1 as SGHNT and CDR2 as YYREEE (reference sequence).

J is TRBJ1-4 and V is TRBV28; no clear D. Trimming took off 6 bases at V and 9 bases at J, with 11 bases between the two ends. The germline V gene encodes CDR1 MDHEN and CDR2 SYDVKM. The CDR3 is 12 residues long. DNA of the CDR3: TGTGCCAGCAGACAACCCGACAAAAAACTGTTTTTT. Its protein product is CASRQPDKKLFF.

This rearrangement joins TRBV30 to TRBJ2-7; 7 bases line up with TRBD1. This CDR3 has 11 residues. Germline V lookup: CDR1 GTSNPN, CDR2 SVGIG (reference sequence). The V gene end was trimmed by 4 bases and the J gene end by 9 bases; junction bases not matched to a gene: 6. CDR3 in amino acids: CAWITSGGQYF. The CDR3 DNA is TGTGCCTGGATCACGTCAGGGGGGCAGTACTTC. The complete variable domain, with remaining parts taken from reference TRBV30 and TRBJ2-7, reads SQTIHQWPATLVQPVGSPLSLECTVEGTSNPNLYWYRQAAGRGLQLLFYSVGIGQISSEVPQNLSASRPQDRQFILSSKKLLLSDSGFYLCAWITSGGQYFGPGTRLTVT.